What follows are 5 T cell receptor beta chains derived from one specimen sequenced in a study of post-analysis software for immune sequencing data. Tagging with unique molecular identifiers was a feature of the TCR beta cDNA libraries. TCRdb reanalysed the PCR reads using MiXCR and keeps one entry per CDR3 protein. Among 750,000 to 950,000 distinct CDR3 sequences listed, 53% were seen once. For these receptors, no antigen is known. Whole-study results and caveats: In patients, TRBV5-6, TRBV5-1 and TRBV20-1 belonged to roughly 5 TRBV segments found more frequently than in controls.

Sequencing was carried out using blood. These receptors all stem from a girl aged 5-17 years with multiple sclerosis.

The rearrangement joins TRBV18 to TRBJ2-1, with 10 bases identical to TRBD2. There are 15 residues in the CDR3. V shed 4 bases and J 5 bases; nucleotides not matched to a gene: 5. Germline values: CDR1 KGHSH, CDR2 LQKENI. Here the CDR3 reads CASSLTSGVNNEQFF. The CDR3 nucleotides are TGTGCCAGCTCACTTACTAGCGGGGTCAACAATGAGCAGTTCTTC.

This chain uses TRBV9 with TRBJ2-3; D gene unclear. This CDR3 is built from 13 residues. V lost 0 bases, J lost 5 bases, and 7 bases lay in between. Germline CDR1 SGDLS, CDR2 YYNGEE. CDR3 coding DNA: TGTGCCAGCAGCGTAGGTCTTGTAGATACGCAGTATTTT. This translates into CASSVGLVDTQYF.

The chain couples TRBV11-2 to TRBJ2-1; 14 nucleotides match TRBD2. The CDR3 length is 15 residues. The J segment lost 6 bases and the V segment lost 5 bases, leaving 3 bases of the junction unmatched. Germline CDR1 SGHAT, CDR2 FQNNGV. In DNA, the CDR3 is TGTGCCAGCAGCATAGGACTAGCGGGAGGCAATGAGCAGTTCTTC. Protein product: CASSIGLAGGNEQFF.

The CDR3 sequence: CASYGDRQFLLVEQYF. CDR3 in DNA: TGTGCCAGCTATGGGGACAGACAGTTCCTTTTAGTCGAGCAGTACTTC. The chain recombines TRBV2 with TRBJ2-5; 7 positions match TRBD1. The end of the DNA aligns better with TRBJ2-7, so the J call may be wrong. Germline CDR1 is SNHLY and CDR2 is FYNNEI. The CDR3 is made up of 16 amino acids.

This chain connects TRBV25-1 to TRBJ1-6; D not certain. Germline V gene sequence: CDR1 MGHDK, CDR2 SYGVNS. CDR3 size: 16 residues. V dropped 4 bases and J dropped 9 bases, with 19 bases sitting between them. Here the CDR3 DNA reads TGTGCCAGCAGTGGCCCGACGACCGGTATATCTTCACCCCTCCACTTT. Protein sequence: CASSGPTTGISSPLHF.